These T cell receptor beta chains were read from a single sample in a study of cytomegalovirus exposure and HLA in healthy donors. Here immunoSEQ multiplex PCR was the method, and the copy in TCRdb shows in-frame clones only, minus some. The sample consists of approximately 280,000 clones, 65% to 90% of them appearing once. Sequencing used PBMCs. The receptors originated from a woman aged 18-30 years in good health and CMV-seronegative. Each CDR3 is given with its conserved first and last residue. Each record gives: clone size, J gene, D gene, V gene, CDR3 protein, CDR3 DNA. D genes are given only for firm matches. Some rows mark clone size as missing; the rest say once, few, many or name a class of expanded clone.

>-|TRBJ2-7|TRBD1|TRBV28
CASHRQGLYEQYF
TGTGCCAGCCACCGACAGGGTCTTTATGAGCAGTACTTC
>-|TRBJ2-3|TRBD2|TRBV7-2
CASRFGLAGTDTQYF
TGTGCCAGCAGATTCGGACTAGCGGGGACAGATACGCAGTATTTT
>-|TRBJ1-1|-|TRBV7-9
CASSRENTEAFF
TGTGCCAGCAGCCGGGAGAACACTGAAGCTTTCTTT
>-|TRBJ2-6|-|TRBV5-1
CASSQVSGANVLTF
TGCGCCAGCAGCCAAGTTAGTGGGGCCAACGTCCTGACTTTC
>-|TRBJ2-5|-|TRBV4-2
CASSQNGMPQMTQYF
TGTGCCAGCAGCCAAAACGGGATGCCCCAAATGACCCAGTACTTC
>-|TRBJ1-2|TRBD1|TRBV5-1
CASSLASDRDYGYTF
TGCGCCAGCAGCTTGGCCTCGGACAGGGACTATGGCTACACCTTC
>-|TRBJ2-7|-|TRBV13
CASSPPPGVEQYF
TGTGCCAGCAGCCCCCCTCCAGGGGTGGAGCAGTACTTC
>-|TRBJ2-5|-|TRBV25-1
CASKGETQYF
TGTGCCAGCAAGGGGGAGACCCAGTACTTC
>-|TRBJ2-7|TRBD2|TRBV6-1
CASSETSASYEQYF
TGTGCCAGCAGTGAGACTAGCGCCTCCTACGAGCAGTACTTC
>-|TRBJ2-1|TRBD2|TRBV5-1
CASSLAGLAGGDEQFF
TGCGCCAGCAGCTTGGCTGGACTAGCGGGAGGGGATGAGCAGTTCTTC
>-|TRBJ1-1|TRBD1|TRBV5-1
CASSQGTGPNTEAFF
TGCGCCAGCAGCCAAGGGACAGGGCCGAACACTGAAGCTTTCTTT
>-|TRBJ2-4|TRBD1|TRBV5-8
CASSLYDRGIAKNIQYF
TGTGCCAGCAGCCTATACGACAGGGGAATAGCCAAAAACATTCAGTACTTC
>few|TRBJ1-3|-|TRBV29-1
CSVGLHGGNTIYF
TGCAGCGTTGGACTTCACGGGGGAAACACCATATATTTT
>-|TRBJ2-7|TRBD2|TRBV6-5
CASSYSPGRGYEQYF
TGTGCCAGCAGTTACTCTCCCGGGAGGGGGTACGAGCAGTACTTC
>-|TRBJ1-2|-|TRBV29-1
CSAAGENYGYTF
TGCAGCGCGGCGGGGGAAAACTATGGCTACACCTTC
>-|TRBJ2-1|TRBD1|TRBV5-8
CASRQSTGTGYLNEQFF
TGTGCCAGCCGGCAATCTACCGGGACAGGGTACCTCAATGAGCAGTTCTTC
>-|TRBJ1-2|TRBD1|TRBV12-5
CASASPPEQGAGYGYTF
TGTGCTAGTGCTTCCCCTCCCGAACAGGGGGCGGGGTATGGCTACACCTTC
>few|TRBJ1-1|TRBD1|TRBV7-9
CASSPLTGMNTEAFF
TGTGCCAGCAGCCCACTGACAGGGATGAACACTGAAGCTTTCTTT
>-|TRBJ1-1|-|TRBV18
CASSPTTILGGTEAFF
TGTGCCAGCTCACCAACGACCATACTAGGGGGCACTGAAGCTTTCTTT
>-|TRBJ2-7|TRBD1|TRBV5-5
CASSFPAPGQGYEQYF
TGTGCCAGCAGCTTCCCTGCTCCGGGACAGGGGTACGAGCAGTACTTC
>once|TRBJ2-7|TRBD1|TRBV4-3
CASSQDWGPGQGINEQYF
TGCGCCAGCAGCCAAGATTGGGGACCGGGACAGGGTATCAACGAGCAGTACTTC
>-|TRBJ2-2|-|TRBV5-1
CASSLVAGNTGELFF
TGCGCCAGCAGCTTGGTGGCGGGAAACACCGGGGAGCTGTTTTTT
>-|TRBJ2-1|-|TRBV4-1
CASSITGSSYNEQFF
TGCGCCAGCTCGATCACAGGGAGCTCCTACAATGAGCAGTTCTTC
>-|TRBJ2-1|TRBD2|TRBV5-1
CASSPGTSGINNEQFF
TGCGCCAGCAGCCCAGGGACTAGCGGGATCAACAATGAGCAGTTCTTC
>-|TRBJ1-2|TRBD1|TRBV6-5
CASSYGQGGNYGYTF
TGTGCCAGCAGTTACGGGCAGGGGGGCAACTATGGCTACACCTTC
>-|TRBJ1-2|-|TRBV6-5
CASRQGIYGYTF
TGTGCCAGCAGGCAGGGGATTTATGGCTACACCTTC
>-|TRBJ2-5|TRBD2|TRBV11-2
CASSLYWAERGGRQETQYF
TGTGCCAGCAGCTTATATTGGGCCGAGCGGGGGGGCCGCCAAGAGACCCAGTACTTC
>-|TRBJ1-5|-|TRBV19
CASSTQTGISNQPQHF
TGTGCCAGTAGTACTCAAACAGGGATTAGCAATCAGCCCCAGCATTTT
>few|TRBJ1-2|-|TRBV29-1
CSVVLPVGYTF
TGCAGCGTTGTACTGCCCGTTGGCTACACCTTC
>-|TRBJ2-7|TRBD1|TRBV10-3
CAISESGQGSPYEQYF
TGTGCCATCAGTGAGTCGGGACAGGGGTCCCCCTACGAGCAGTACTTC
>-|TRBJ2-7|-|TRBV25-1
CASSEPGVSYEQYF
TGTGCCAGCAGTGAGCCCGGGGTTTCCTACGAGCAGTACTTC
>few|TRBJ1-2|-|TRBV7-2
CASSLDAGNYGYTF
TGTGCCAGCAGCTTAGACGCAGGGAACTATGGCTACACCTTC
>-|TRBJ1-2|-|TRBV6-5
CASRDRTDYNYGYTF
TGTGCCAGCAGGGACCGGACGGACTATAACTATGGCTACACCTTC
>-|TRBJ2-3|TRBD2|TRBV4-1
CASSQISSGGTDTQYF
TGCGCCAGCAGCCAAATTTCTAGCGGGGGGACAGATACGCAGTATTTT
>-|TRBJ2-2|TRBD2|TRBV5-1
CASSLASGSATGELFF
TGCGCCAGCAGCTTGGCTAGCGGGTCGGCCACCGGGGAGCTGTTTTTT
>-|TRBJ1-2|TRBD1|TRBV28
CASRRTGVNYGYTF
TGTGCCAGCAGGCGGACAGGGGTGAACTATGGCTACACCTTC
>-|TRBJ2-7|-|TRBV5-4
CASSLGESEQYF
TGTGCCAGCAGCTTGGGGGAGAGCGAGCAGTACTTC
>-|TRBJ2-7|TRBD2|TRBV25-1
CASSDGVAGTPRQYF
TGTGCCAGCAGTGACGGGGTAGCGGGGACCCCCCGGCAGTACTTC
>-|TRBJ2-3|-|TRBV7-2
CASSPGLTDTQYF
TGTGCCAGCAGCCCCGGTCTCACAGATACGCAGTATTTT
>-|TRBJ1-4|-|TRBV14
CASSQDIRGSGEKLFF
TGTGCCAGCAGCCAAGATATAAGGGGCTCCGGTGAAAAACTGTTTTTT
>-|TRBJ2-1|TRBD1|TRBV6-5
CASSPDRGYNEQFF
TGTGCCAGCAGCCCCGACAGGGGGTACAATGAGCAGTTCTTC
>-|TRBJ2-5|TRBD1|TRBV27
CASSRGQIQETQYF
TGTGCCAGCAGCCGGGGACAGATCCAAGAGACCCAGTACTTC
>-|TRBJ2-1|-|TRBV2
CASSESLRVSEQFF
TGTGCCAGCAGTGAAAGTTTGCGGGTCTCTGAGCAGTTCTTC
>once|TRBJ1-5|-|TRBV6-1
CASSEAPNRNNQPQHF
TGTGCCAGCAGTGAAGCGCCAAACAGGAACAATCAGCCCCAGCATTTT
>-|TRBJ2-3|-|TRBV28
CAMGGLGTDTQYF
TGTGCCATGGGAGGCTTAGGCACAGATACGCAGTATTTT
>-|TRBJ2-5|TRBD2|TRBV5-4
CASSPGLAGGYQETQYF
TGTGCCAGCAGCCCCGGACTAGCGGGGGGGTACCAAGAGACCCAGTACTTC
>-|TRBJ2-1|TRBD2|TRBV7-7
CASSLRGGSYNEQFF
TGTGCTAGCAGCTTACGCGGGGGATCCTACAATGAGCAGTTCTTC
>once|TRBJ1-2|-|TRBV10-2
CASSEMARITSYGYTF
TGCGCCAGCAGTGAGATGGCGCGGATTACTTCCTATGGCTACACCTTC
>few|TRBJ1-5|TRBD1|TRBV2
CASRDREEQPQHF
TGTGCCAGCAGGGACAGGGAAGAACAGCCCCAGCATTTT
>-|TRBJ1-5|TRBD1|TRBV7-3
CASSAKSQGEGNQPQHF
TGTGCCAGCAGCGCAAAGTCGCAGGGGGAAGGCAATCAGCCCCAGCATTTT
>-|TRBJ2-7|-|TRBV19
CASSIAGNLYEQYF
TGTGCCAGTAGTATAGCGGGGAATCTCTACGAGCAGTACTTC
>-|TRBJ2-1|TRBD2|TRBV5-1
CASSSFGQGLADNEQFF
TGCGCCAGCAGCTCGTTCGGCCAGGGACTAGCCGACAATGAGCAGTTCTTC
>-|TRBJ2-1|-|TRBV7-7
CASSLDDSSYNEQFF
TGTGCCAGCAGCTTAGATGACAGTTCCTACAATGAGCAGTTCTTC
>-|TRBJ1-4|-|TRBV5-6
CASSSQTGSYEKLFF
TGTGCCAGCAGCTCCCAGACAGGCAGTTATGAAAAACTGTTTTTT
>-|TRBJ2-7|-|TRBV5-1
CASSLERVNSYEQYF
TGCGCCAGCAGCTTGGAACGGGTAAACTCCTACGAGCAGTACTTC